What follows are 28 T cell receptor beta chains derived from one specimen sequenced in a study of shared clonotypes between healthy human individuals. TCRdb's table, derived via immunoSEQ multiplex PCR, lists solely in-frame clones and lacks some. Of 550,000 to 700,000 clones in the sample, about three quarters were seen once. Source material: memory CD4+ T cells sorted from blood. Specified subset: CD45RA-negative fraction. The receptors come from a woman in her 30s in good health.

The chain employs TRBV14 and TRBJ1-1; 7 bases fit TRBD1. The trim removed 5 bases at V and 0 bases at J, leaving 15 bases unmatched. CDR3 length: 18 amino acids. Germline V gene sequence: CDR1 SGHDN, CDR2 FVKESK. CDR3 sequence (DNA): TGTGCCAGCAGCGAAAGGAACTTTGCGGGACAGATGAACACTGAAGCTTTCTTT. Translation gives CASSERNFAGQMNTEAFF.

V gene TRBV9 combines with J gene TRBJ2-1, with TRBD1 as a possible D gene (6 bases). The CDR3 has 13 amino acids. Trimming removed 3 bases from V and 12 bases from J, with 16 bases in between. Per the germline V gene, CDR1 is SGDLS and CDR2 is YYNGEE. DNA for the CDR3: TGTGCCAGCAGCGGGTCCCGGGACATGGGGCAGTTCTTC. Translation: CASSGSRDMGQFF.

This chain uses TRBV4-1 with TRBJ2-7; D ambiguous. Germline CDR1 reads MGHRA; CDR2 reads YSYEKL. V was pared by 1 base and J by 7 bases, with 14 bases between. This CDR3 spans 14 amino acids. The CDR3 sequence: CASSQVGSSSEQYF. The CDR3 coding sequence is TGCGCCAGCAGCCAAGTCGGGTCCTCCTCTGAGCAGTACTTC.

The V call is TRBV28, the J call TRBJ1-5, with 7 nucleotides matching TRBD1. This CDR3 has 14 amino acids. Germline trimming cut 4 bases from V and 9 bases from J; bases unmatched to any gene: 9. Germline values: CDR1 MDHEN, CDR2 SYDVKM. This chain's CDR3 is CASSYRDRPGPQHF. Here the CDR3 DNA reads TGTGCCAGCAGTTACCGGGACAGACCTGGGCCCCAGCATTTT.

This clone has ten or more counts. This chain's CDR3 is CASSPKEGGTEAFF. CDR3 DNA sequence: TGCGCCAGCAGCCCGAAGGAGGGCGGCACTGAAGCTTTCTTT. J is TRBJ1-1 and V is TRBV4-1, with unresolved D. Looked up from germline, CDR1 is MGHRA and CDR2 is YSYEKL. Trimming stripped 4 bases from V and 4 bases from J, with 13 bases between. There are 14 residues in the CDR3.

The V call is TRBV18, the J call TRBJ2-7; TRBD1 matches 8 bases. The CDR3 is 14 amino acids. Per the germline V gene, CDR1 is KGHSH and CDR2 is LQKENI. Losses at the gene ends were 2 bases for V and 5 bases for J; bases not matched to a gene: 5. As DNA, the CDR3 is TGTGCCAGCTCACCAGAGACAGGGGAGGACGAGCAGTACTTC. Translation: CASSPETGEDEQYF.

The chain uses TRBV7-9 and TRBJ1-2; a weak D match, TRBD1 (5 bases). The CDR3 loop spans 15 amino acids. The germline V and J ends were trimmed by 1 base and 3 bases, with 12 bases remaining between them. CDR1 and CDR2 (germline): SEHNR, FQNEAQ (reference sequence). The CDR3 is CASSLVIQGDYGYTF. DNA of the CDR3: TGTGCCAGCAGCTTAGTAATTCAGGGCGACTATGGCTACACCTTC.

About this clone: At one boundary the junction diverges from the germline segment, which might be a read error. This sequence joins TRBV28 and TRBJ2-3, with 9 bases aligning to TRBD2. Per the germline V gene, CDR1 is MDHEN and CDR2 is SYDVKM. This CDR3 region has 15 residues. CDR3 in DNA: TGTGCCAGCGGTTTCGGCGGGAGGGCCATAGATACGCAGTATTTT. Its translation is CASGFGGRAIDTQYF.

The chain joins TRBV5-1 to TRBJ2-7; 10 positions agree with TRBD1. Germline V gene sequence: CDR1 SGHRS, CDR2 YFSETQ. This CDR3 has 15 amino acids. V gave up 8 bases and J gave up 3 bases; unmatched junction bases: 11. In nucleotides, the CDR3 is TGCGCCAGTTTACCGGGACAGGGGACAGGCTACGAGCAGTACTTC. This gives the protein CASLPGQGTGYEQYF.

This chain uses TRBV27 with TRBJ1-1; D remains ambiguous. CDR1 and CDR2 (germline): MNHEY, SMNVEV (reference sequence). CDR3 length equals 12 residues. V was clipped by 8 bases and J by 4 bases, with 11 bases between them. CDR3 in amino acids: CASGDRSTEAFF. In DNA form, the CDR3 reads TGTGCCAGCGGAGATAGGAGCACTGAAGCTTTCTTT.

The chain is built from TRBV5-1 and TRBJ2-3; TRBD2 agrees at 9 bases. Germline CDR1 and CDR2: SGHRS and YFSETQ. V was clipped by 4 bases and J by 5 bases; unmatched bases: 11. This CDR3 has 16 residues. The chain's CDR3 is CASSKTGGRDGDTQYF. CDR3 coding DNA: TGCGCCAGCAGCAAAACCGGCGGGAGGGACGGAGATACGCAGTATTTT.

The rearrangement joins TRBV7-9 to TRBJ1-2, with D possibly TRBD1 on 5 matching bases. Deletions cut 3 bases from V and 8 bases from J, with 10 bases between. The germline V gene encodes CDR1 SEHNR and CDR2 FQNEAQ (reference sequence). This CDR3 has 12 amino acids. The chain's CDR3 is CASSFGRVGYTF. The CDR3 DNA sequence: TGTGCCAGCAGCTTTGGCAGGGTCGGCTACACCTTC.

The chain carries TRBV28 and TRBJ1-4; 10 bases align to TRBD1. V was clipped by 8 bases and J by 6 bases; unmatched bases: 9. This CDR3 is 15 amino acids long. The V gene's germline CDR1 is MDHEN and CDR2 SYDVKM. DNA of the CDR3: TGTGCCAGCCAAGGCCCCGGGACAGGGGATGAAAAACTGTTTTTT. It specifies CASQGPGTGDEKLFF.

The J gene is TRBJ2-1, the V gene TRBV11-2, with D perhaps given as TRBD1 or TRBD2 (5 bases each). V lost 1 base to trimming and J lost 4 bases, with 17 bases between them. The CDR3 runs to 17 residues. Germline V CDR1 and CDR2: SGHAT, FQNNGV. CDR3 sequence reads: CASSLGIWGRPYNEQFF. CDR3 DNA sequence: TGTGCCAGCAGCTTAGGTATATGGGGGAGACCTTACAATGAGCAGTTCTTC.

V is TRBV4-1 and J is TRBJ2-3, with D unresolved. V was cut by 0 bases and J by 1 base, with 11 bases left in between. This CDR3 has 16 amino acids. CDR1 is MGHRA and CDR2 is YSYEKL in the germline V gene. The CDR3 here is CASSQDGVWGTDTQYF. CDR3 in DNA: TGCGCCAGCAGCCAAGATGGAGTCTGGGGCACAGATACGCAGTATTTT.

The rearrangement joins TRBV28 to TRBJ1-5, with TRBD1 matching over 9 bases. CDR1 is MDHEN and CDR2 is SYDVKM in the germline V gene. The CDR3 runs to 15 residues. The junction had 5 bases not matched to a gene; V was cut back by 6 bases and J by 2 bases. CDR3 nucleotide sequence: TGTGCCAGCAGCCCGGGACAGGGAGGCAATCAGCCCCAGCATTTT. It is translated as CASSPGQGGNQPQHF.

By share of the sample, this clone is medium-sized. The gene calls are TRBV29-1 and TRBJ2-5, with D tentatively TRBD2 (5 bases). Deletions cut 4 bases from V and 10 bases from J, with 10 bases between. This CDR3 has 10 residues. In germline, CDR1 is SQVTM, CDR2 ANQGSEA. For the CDR3, the DNA is TGCAGCGTTGGGGTGGAGGACCAGTACTTC. As protein: CSVGVEDQYF.

This chain connects TRBV28 to TRBJ2-1; no clear D gene. In germline, CDR1 is MDHEN, CDR2 SYDVKM. The CDR3 contains 16 residues. V was pared by 5 bases and J by 0 bases, with 14 bases between. The DNA of the CDR3 is TGTGCCAGCAGTCCACAAACACTGATCTCCTACAATGAGCAGTTCTTC. This encodes CASSPQTLISYNEQFF.

Comments on this clone: A junction boundary mismatches the germline segment, possibly from a read error. The chain couples TRBV12-5 to TRBJ1-5; a possible D gene is TRBD1 (5 bases). Germline lookup yields CDR1 LGHNT and CDR2 FRNRAP. This CDR3 is built from 21 residues. In DNA form, the CDR3 reads TGTGCTAGTGGGTTGGTACGGGCCTATATACAGGTGAGGGCAAGCAATCAGCCCCAGCATTTT. Translating it yields CASGLVRAYIQVRASNQPQHF.

The chain links TRBV5-6 to TRBJ1-3, with 7 bases matching TRBD1. J gave up 0 bases and V 2 bases, and 2 bases lay outside the gene matches. Germline CDR1 and CDR2: SGHDT and YYEEEE. The CDR3 runs to 15 residues. In DNA, the CDR3 is TGTGCCAGCAGCTTACGGACAGGCTCTGGAAACACCATATATTTT. This sequence encodes CASSLRTGSGNTIYF. Complete variable domain (other parts from reference TRBV5-6 and TRBJ1-3): DAGVTQSPTHLIKTRGQQVTLRCSPKSGHDTVSWYQQALGQGPQFIFQYYEEEERQRGNFPDRFSGHQFPNYSSELNVNALLLGDSALYLCASSLRTGSGNTIYFGEGSWLTVV.

The J gene is TRBJ2-1, the V gene TRBV4-1; TRBD2 aligns across 7 bases. Germline loops: CDR1 MGHRA, CDR2 YSYEKL. The CDR3 covers 14 residues. V was pared by 7 bases and J by 3 bases, with 6 bases of the junction left unmatched. The DNA for the CDR3 is TGCGCCAGCACTAAGCGGGGAAACTACAATGAGCAGTTCTTC. It specifies CASTKRGNYNEQFF.

The V gene is TRBV2, the J gene TRBJ1-4; no definite D call. Germline V gene data show CDR1 as SNHLY and CDR2 as FYNNEI. The V gene lost 7 bases and the J gene lost 7 bases, with 10 bases spanning the gap. This CDR3 contains 12 residues. This chain's CDR3 is CASKADGEKLFF. CDR3 DNA: TGTGCCAGCAAAGCGGACGGTGAAAAACTGTTTTTT.

This clone was found a few times. The V call is TRBV28, the J call TRBJ1-2, with D tentatively TRBD1 (6 bases). Trimming pared 6 bases from V and 2 bases from J, leaving 16 bases between. The V gene's germline CDR1 is MDHEN and CDR2 SYDVKM. The CDR3 covers 15 residues. The CDR3 DNA follows: TGTGCCAGCAGCCCGGGGGACACCATGAACTATGGCTACACCTTC. It specifies CASSPGDTMNYGYTF.

The J gene is TRBJ1-1, the V gene TRBV7-2; D remains unclear. The CDR3 runs 13 residues. Per the germline V gene, CDR1 is SGHTA and CDR2 is FQGNSA. Trimming pared 2 bases from V and 11 bases from J, leaving 15 bases between. CDR3 loop: CASSLSAGEGAFF. In DNA form, the CDR3 reads TGTGCCAGCAGCTTATCGGCAGGAGAGGGTGCTTTCTTT.

The V gene is TRBV4-2, the J gene TRBJ2-3; maybe TRBD2 (6 bases). The CDR3 length is 16 residues. V lost 2 bases and J lost 0, with 12 bases in between. Per germline, CDR1 LGHNA and CDR2 YNFKEQ. DNA for the CDR3: TGTGCCAGCAGCCAACCCGCCGGGGGTAGCACAGATACGCAGTATTTT. It is translated as CASSQPAGGSTDTQYF.

This clone was picked up a small number of times. The CDR3 here is CASSQVRADTQYF. CDR3 bases: TGTGCCAGCAGCCAAGTCCGGGCAGATACGCAGTATTTT. V and J are TRBV4-2 and TRBJ2-3; D remains ambiguous. Deletions cut 1 base from V and 4 bases from J, with 6 bases between. CDR1 and CDR2 from the germline V gene are LGHNA and YNFKEQ. The CDR3 covers 13 residues.

Comments on this clone: It may be a read error: a sequence one base away is much more abundant. Other DNA sequences within the sample encode an identical CDR3. The chain joins TRBV27 to TRBJ2-7; D unclear. CDR3 length: 14 amino acids. V gave up 3 bases and J gave up 2 bases, with 11 bases separating them. CDR1 is MNHEY, CDR2 SMNVEV, per germline (reference sequence). The CDR3 protein is CASSFSQGPYEQYF. CDR3 DNA sequence: TGTGCCAGCAGTTTTTCCCAAGGTCCCTACGAGCAGTACTTC.

This clone was seen just once. This rearrangement joins TRBV10-3 to TRBJ2-7, with D tentatively TRBD2 (6 bases). Germline V lookup: CDR1 ENHRY, CDR2 SYGVKD. This CDR3 is 13 amino acids long. V dropped 5 bases and J dropped 3 bases, with 11 bases sitting between them. CDR3 sequence reads: CAISPGTGYEQYF. In DNA form, the CDR3 reads TGTGCCATCAGTCCAGGGACTGGCTACGAGCAGTACTTC.